This TCR beta chain was observed in a study of T-cell reconstitution after alpha-beta-depleted transplantation in children. It was with unique molecular identifiers that the TCRbeta library was prepared. TCRdb recomputed calls from the PCR reads with MiXCR, one row per CDR3 protein. The sample contains approximately 500,000 distinct CDR3 sequences, more than 9% of which appear only once. CDR1 and CDR2 (germline): SGHNT, YYREEE (reference sequence). This CDR3 comprises 15 residues. The ends lost 3 bases at V and 6 bases at J; junction bases unmatched: 7. This clonotype was recorded at least ten times. Its antigen is still unknown. Study-level points and caveats: Expanded graft clones, several hundred of them, were reportedly the source of alpha-beta T cells about two months after transplant. Counts and diversity of T cells one year after transplant came mostly from newly produced T cells.

The origin of this receptor is a child under 10 years old with inherited bone marrow failure, due to receive a stem cell transplant. The input for sequencing was PBMCs, taken before TCRalphabeta/CD19-depleted stem cell transplant. The chain links TRBV5-4 to TRBJ2-3, with TRBD2 identical over 10 bases. The CDR3 here is CASSSRTSGSDTQYF. The CDR3 bases are TGTGCCAGCAGCTCCCGGACTAGCGGCTCGGATACGCAGTATTTT.